Given below is one T cell receptor beta chain in context. Antigen: not known. TCRdb redid the calling of the multiplex PCR reads with MiXCR, one entry per CDR3 protein. Of some 140,000 distinct CDR3 sequences detected, more than 20% appear once; the ten largest clones hold around 2.6%. Samples came from axillary lymph nodes draining the breast cancer. V was pared by 5 bases and J by 1 base, with 11 bases between. This CDR3 contains 14 residues. CDR1 is KGHSH and CDR2 is LQKENI in the germline V gene. The source of the sample is a study of breast tumors, draining lymph nodes, adjacent tissues. Whole-study results and caveats: Tumors had less TCR diversity than lymph nodes, more than nontumor tissue. The lymph node origin of tumor T cells was framed as consistent with a hypothesis, not demonstrated. Most tumor T cells seemingly derive from lymph node, then expand in tumor.

This chain connects TRBV18 to TRBJ2-5, with D possibly matching TRBD2 (6 bases). The specimen was axillary lymph node tissue. This clonotype was sampled from a female donor with breast cancer. Some clones in this sample may be carry-over from other donors' samples. For the CDR3, the DNA is TGTGCCAGCTCAAGCCGGGACTTCCAAGAGACCCAGTACTTC. Translated: CASSSRDFQETQYF.